The 10 T cell receptor beta chains presented below share a single source sample, sequenced in a study of T cell responses to AZD1222 COVID-19 vaccine. Produced via immunoSEQ multiplex PCR; TCRdb's table is partial and in-frame only. Of 140,000 to 150,000 clones in the sample, around 88% were seen once. This specimen was peripheral blood, taken on day 0 of AZD1222 vaccination. The receptors derive from an adult in good health.

The chain links TRBV5-1 to TRBJ1-1; D is uncertain. The CDR3 covers 13 residues. CDR1 SGHRS and CDR2 YFSETQ come from the germline V gene. V was shortened by 0 bases and J by 9 bases, with 12 bases between the two germline ends. CDR3: CASSLERTEKAFF. CDR3 bases: TGCGCCAGCAGCTTGGAACGGACGGAAAAAGCTTTCTTT.

With respect to this clone: The sample carries other DNA sequences with the same CDR3. This sequence joins TRBV18 and TRBJ1-1; the match to TRBD1 covers 10 bases. CDR3 size: 14 residues. Trimming at V came to 6 bases and at J to 5 bases, leaving 6 bases not matched to a gene. Germline values: CDR1 KGHSH, CDR2 LQKENI. The CDR3, as DNA: TGTGCCAGCTCCCCGGGACAGGGGCGGACTGAAGCTTTCTTT. Its translation: CASSPGQGRTEAFF.

This chain connects TRBV11-2 to TRBJ2-2; D call uncertain. The V and J ends lost 5 bases and 7 bases respectively, with 14 bases between them. Germline lookup yields CDR1 SGHAT and CDR2 FQNNGV. The CDR3 sequence is 14 residues long. As DNA, the CDR3 is TGTGCCAGCAGCCCCAGGCCCGACCTCGGGGAGCTGTTTTTT. It codes for CASSPRPDLGELFF.

This clone was counted a few times. J is TRBJ2-4 and V is TRBV21-1. TRBV21-1 is deemed a pseudogene. CDR3 length: 15 residues. DNA of the CDR3: TGTGCCAGCAGCTGGTCAGAAGGGGACGCAAACATTCAGTACTTC. Amino acid sequence: CASSWSEGDANIQYF.

The chain is built from TRBV13 and TRBJ2-3; 12 nucleotides match TRBD2. This CDR3 is built from 15 residues. The V gene's germline CDR1 is PRHDT and CDR2 FYEKMQ (reference sequence). The V segment lost 6 bases and the J segment 6 bases; nucleotides outside the gene matches: 7. Here the CDR3 reads CASRFLAGGPDTQYF. The DNA of the CDR3 is TGTGCCAGCAGGTTCCTAGCGGGGGGGCCGGATACGCAGTATTTT.

J is TRBJ2-7 and V is TRBV7-9; 9 bases map to TRBD2. Germline-derived CDR1 and CDR2 are SEHNR and FQNEAQ (reference sequence). V shed 2 bases and J 0 bases; nucleotides not matched to a gene: 5. The CDR3 spans 16 residues. CDR3: CASSLKIAGASYEQYF. CDR3 nucleotides: TGTGCCAGCAGCTTAAAGATAGCGGGGGCCTCCTACGAGCAGTACTTC.

This chain links TRBV24-1 with TRBJ2-5, with unresolved D. The CDR3 spans 12 residues. The V gene's germline CDR1 is KGHDR and CDR2 SFDVKD. The V gene lost 0 bases and the J gene lost 5 bases, with 3 bases spanning the gap. CDR3 bases: TGTGCCACCAGTGATTTGTATGAGACCCAGTACTTC. Residues: CATSDLYETQYF.

The chain employs TRBV5-1 and TRBJ1-4, with 8 bases aligning to TRBD1. Germline lookup yields CDR1 SGHRS and CDR2 YFSETQ. The J segment lost 3 bases and the V segment lost 1 base, leaving 2 bases of the junction unmatched. The CDR3 length is 15 residues. CDR3 sequence reads: CASSLSQGANEKLFF. In DNA form, the CDR3 reads TGCGCCAGCAGCTTGTCACAGGGGGCTAATGAAAAACTGTTTTTT.

This clone was picked up a small number of times. The genes are TRBV7-2 and TRBJ1-1; D unclear. CDR1 and CDR2 from the germline V gene are SGHTA and FQGNSA. V lost 2 bases to trimming and J lost 7 bases, with 2 bases between them. The length of the CDR3 is 10 residues. The CDR3, as DNA: TGTGCCAGCAGCTTATATGAAGCTTTCTTT. Its protein is CASSLYEAFF.

The CDR3, as DNA: TGTGCCAGCATGCGAAGGGACATTTACGAGCAGTACTTC. This encodes CASMRRDIYEQYF. The V gene is TRBV28, the J gene TRBJ2-7; TRBD1 is a possible D gene (6 bases). The CDR3 contains 13 residues. Trimming removed 7 bases from V and 4 bases from J, with 14 bases in between. Germline CDR1 and CDR2: MDHEN and SYDVKM.